Listed below are T cell receptor beta chains from one sample, sequenced in a study of T cells in localized non-small cell lung cancer. Here immunoSEQ multiplex PCR was the method, and the copy in TCRdb shows in-frame clones only, minus some. The sample has about 59,000 clones; approximately 89% are singletons. The starting material was peripheral blood, obtained before any cancer treatment. The receptors derive from a man between 40 and 70 years old with stage I lung adenocarcinoma. CDR3s include the opening cysteine and the closing phenylalanine or tryptophan. D genes are given only for firm matches. Size values are once, few and many counts, or a class for expanded clones, and some rows have none.

J gene,clone size,D gene,V gene,CDR3 DNA,CDR3 protein
TRBJ1-3,-,-,TRBV6-5,TGTGCCAGCAGTTACGGGTTCGGTTTGGGTGGAAACACCATATATTTT,CASSYGFGLGGNTIYF
TRBJ2-3,-,-,TRBV5-4,TGTGCCAGCAGCGCAGGATACACAGATACGCAGTATTTT,CASSAGYTDTQYF
TRBJ2-7,-,-,TRBV5-1,TGCGCCAGCTCAAAGGGAGAATCCTCCTACGAGCAGTACTTC,CASSKGESSYEQYF
TRBJ2-1,-,-,TRBV7-9,TGTGCCAGCAGCTTCCGGAGCTCCTACAATGAGCAGTTCTTC,CASSFRSSYNEQFF
TRBJ1-1,-,TRBD1,TRBV11-2,TGTGCCAGCAGCTTAGATCGTGTTGGACAGGGAGACACTGAAGCTTTCTTT,CASSLDRVGQGDTEAFF
TRBJ2-5,few,-,TRBV10-1,TGCGCCAGCAGTGAGGACCACAACCGCCCAGAGACCCAGTACTTC,CASSEDHNRPETQYF
TRBJ2-3,once,-,TRBV19,TGTGCCAGTAGTGCCGGGACTGCTGATGCGCAGTATTTT,CASSAGTADAQYF
TRBJ1-6,-,-,TRBV2,TGTGCCAGCAGTGAGTTCATAAGTGGCTCACCCCTCCACTTT,CASSEFISGSPLHF
TRBJ2-7,-,-,TRBV14,TGTGCCAGCAGCCTCGGGCCAGCTTCCTACGAGCAGTACTTC,CASSLGPASYEQYF
TRBJ2-1,-,-,TRBV5-5,TGTGCCAGCAGTTACAGGGTAGCCTCCTACAATGAGCAGTTCTTC,CASSYRVASYNEQFF
TRBJ1-2,-,-,TRBV19,TGTGCCACCGAGAGGGCGTATGGGTATGGCTACACCTTC,CATERAYGYGYTF
TRBJ2-7,-,-,TRBV11-2,TGTGCCAGCAGCCCCGGAAGGTCCTCCTACGAGCAGTACTTC,CASSPGRSSYEQYF
TRBJ2-1,-,TRBD1,TRBV5-4,TGTGCCAGCAGCTTGGCCGCGGGACAGGTTGAGCAGTTCTTC,CASSLAAGQVEQFF
TRBJ2-1,-,TRBD1,TRBV6-1,TGTGCCAGCAGGGAGGACAGGGGGTCCTACAATGAGCAGTTCTTC,CASREDRGSYNEQFF
TRBJ2-3,once,TRBD1,TRBV25-1,TGTGCCAGCAGTGGCCGGACAGGGGTGGATACGCAGTATTTT,CASSGRTGVDTQYF
TRBJ2-7,once,TRBD1,TRBV4-1,TGCGCCAGCAACCCCGGGACAGGGGGTTACGGCGAGCAGTACTTC,CASNPGTGGYGEQYF